The 29 T cell receptor beta chains below were found in one sample sequenced in a study of T cells in Graves' hyperthyroidism and ophthalmopathy. RNA transcripts were the template for amplifying TCR beta CDR3 regions. The HTBI primer set drove a first-round RT-PCR of the TCR CDR3. TCRdb re-analysed the multiplex PCR reads in MiXCR, keeping a single row per CDR3 protein. The top ten clones hold around 30% of a sample with about 400,000 distinct CDR3 sequences, over 12% of them seen once. The sample taken for sequencing was blood. These receptors were taken from a man between 50 and 59 years old with Graves' ophthalmopathy.

There are many counts of this clonotype. V is TRBV11-2 and J is TRBJ2-3; D gene unclear. In germline, CDR1 is SGHAT, CDR2 FQNNGV. V shed 6 bases and J shed 0 bases, with 13 bases lying between them. This CDR3 spans 15 amino acids. CDR3 loop: CASSNGRVSTDTQYF. The CDR3, as DNA: TGTGCCAGCAGTAACGGACGGGTTAGCACAGATACGCAGTATTTT.

This clonotype was counted at least ten times. The chain is built from TRBV12-3 or TRBV12-4 and TRBJ2-2; tentative D call: TRBD2 (5 bases). This CDR3 contains 14 residues. With 1 base removed from V and 5 bases from J, the gap between germline ends came to 8 bases. The CDR3 DNA follows: TGTGCCAGCAGTTTAGTCAGAGGGACCGGGGAGCTGTTTTTT. Protein product: CASSLVRGTGELFF.

This clonotype was observed at least ten times. The rearrangement joins TRBV18 to TRBJ1-2; D ambiguous. The CDR3 contains 13 residues. V lost 8 bases to trimming and J lost 6 bases, with 16 bases between them. CDR1 and CDR2 (germline): KGHSH, LQKENI. The DNA of the CDR3 is TGTGCCAGCGGCCAGGACCTCGGCCATGGCTACACCTTC. Protein: CASGQDLGHGYTF. The variable domain in full, completed from reference TRBV18 and TRBJ1-2, reads NAGVMQNPRHLVRRRGQEARLRCSPMKGHSHVYWYRQLPEEGLKFMVYLQKENIIDESGMPKERFSAEFPKEGPSILRIQQVVRGDSAAYFCASGQDLGHGYTFGSGTRLTVV.

This sequence joins TRBV9 and TRBJ1-2; 9 bases are a match to TRBD1. V lost 2 bases and J lost 5; bases outside the gene matches: 4. The V gene's germline CDR1 is SGDLS and CDR2 YYNGEE. This CDR3 region has 14 residues. DNA for the CDR3: TGTGCCAGCAGCGTCGACAGGGGGGGGTATGGCTACACCTTC. It codes for CASSVDRGGYGYTF.

This sequence joins TRBV7-9 and TRBJ2-1; 8 positions agree with TRBD2. CDR1 and CDR2 from the germline V gene are SEHNR and FQNEAQ (reference sequence). The V segment lost 1 base and the J segment 15 bases; nucleotides outside the gene matches: 11. The CDR3 is made up of 14 amino acids. The CDR3 here is CASSLGGSSGLRFF. CDR3 coding DNA: TGTGCCAGCAGCTTAGGGGGCTCTAGCGGGTTGCGGTTCTTC.

At least ten counts were recorded for this clonotype. The CDR3 spells CASSLVSGGSYEQYF. The CDR3 nucleotides read TGCGCCAGCAGCTTGGTTAGCGGGGGCTCCTACGAGCAGTACTTC. This chain uses TRBV5-1 with TRBJ2-7; 9 nucleotides agree with TRBD2. The germline V gene encodes CDR1 SGHRS and CDR2 YFSETQ. The CDR3 totals 15 residues. V lost 0 bases to trimming and J lost 0 bases; unmatched junction nucleotides: 1.

This clonotype has only a few counts. A single base separates this from a much larger clone, so it may be a read error. This chain uses TRBV27 with TRBJ1-5, with no clear D. There are 14 residues in the CDR3. CDR1 is MNHEY and CDR2 is SMNVEV in the germline V gene (reference sequence). V shed 1 base and J shed 0 bases, with 4 bases lying between them. The CDR3 DNA sequence: TGTGCCAGCAGTTTATTAAATAGCAATCAGCCCCAGCATTTT. It specifies CASSLLNSNQPQHF.

This clonotype was seen ten or more times. V usage is TRBV2 and J usage is TRBJ1-4; TRBD1 aligns across 10 bases. Trimming at V came to 2 bases and at J to 6 bases, leaving 9 bases not matched to a gene. The CDR3 has 17 residues. CDR1 SNHLY and CDR2 FYNNEI come from the germline V gene. The CDR3 bases are TGTGCCAGCAGTGAATCTTGGTCCGGGACAGGGGATGAAAAACTGTTTTTT. Protein sequence: CASSESWSGTGDEKLFF. Full variable domain (remainder filled in from reference TRBV2 and TRBJ1-4): EPEVTQTPSHQVTQMGQEVILRCVPISNHLYFYWYRQILGQKVEFLVSFYNNEISEKSEIFDDQFSVERPDGSNFTLKIRSTKLEDSAMYFCASSESWSGTGDEKLFFGSGTQLSVL.

This clonotype was seen ten or more times. The J gene is TRBJ1-5, the V gene TRBV12-3 or TRBV12-4; perhaps TRBD1 as D (5 bases). V lost 9 bases and J lost 0, with 15 bases in between. The CDR3 loop spans 15 amino acids. The CDR3 loop is CASGGTGDSNQPQHF. For the CDR3, the DNA is TGTGCCAGTGGAGGCACAGGAGATAGCAATCAGCCCCAGCATTTT.

The rearrangement links TRBV10-3 to TRBJ2-5, with 10 bases that match TRBD1. This CDR3 has 15 amino acids. Germline V gives CDR1 ENHRY, CDR2 SYGVKD. J gave up 1 base and V 3 bases, and 2 bases lay outside the gene matches. The DNA for the CDR3 is TGTGCCATCAGTGACCGGACAGGGGGCCAAGAGACCCAGTACTTC. It is translated as CAISDRTGGQETQYF.

This clonotype was detected many times. V gene TRBV6-6 combines with J gene TRBJ2-1, with 8 bases fitting TRBD1. V dropped 2 bases and J dropped 5; count of bases not matched to a gene: 5. This CDR3 is 15 amino acids long. The germline CDR1 and CDR2 sequences are MNHNY and SVGAGI (reference sequence). DNA for the CDR3: TGTGCCAGCAGTTACGCCAGGGGGCTGGACAATGAGCAGTTCTTC. Translating gives CASSYARGLDNEQFF.

In its sample, this clonotype was seen a few times. The chain has TRBV24-1 and TRBJ2-1; tentative D call: TRBD2 (5 bases). This CDR3 has 15 amino acids. In germline, CDR1 is KGHDR, CDR2 SFDVKD. With 1 base removed from V and 3 bases from J, the gap between germline ends came to 9 bases. CDR3 DNA: TGTGCCACCAGTGATTTCGACGGGAACTACAATGAGCAGTTCTTC. This gives the protein CATSDFDGNYNEQFF.

This clonotype was picked up many times. The chain joins TRBV7-8 to TRBJ2-1, with TRBD2 matching 7 bases. With V trimmed by 5 bases and J by 6 bases, 4 bases remained unmatched. From germline, CDR1 is SGHVS and CDR2 FQNEAQ. CDR3 length: 13 residues. For the CDR3, the DNA is TGTGCCAGCAGCATCCGGACTAGCAATGAGCAGTTCTTC. Its translation: CASSIRTSNEQFF.

The rearrangement links TRBV19 to TRBJ2-1, with TRBD1 as a possible D gene (5 bases). The CDR3 runs to 15 residues. CDR1 LNHDA and CDR2 SQIVND come from the germline V gene (reference sequence). The ends were cut back, 9 bases at V and 4 bases at J, with 19 bases in the middle. Written as DNA, the CDR3 is TGTGCCAGCGGAACTGGGCAGGGCCAATACAATGAGCAGTTCTTC. It codes for CASGTGQGQYNEQFF.

This clonotype was seen ten or more times. The chain carries TRBV12-5 and TRBJ1-6; 8 nucleotides match TRBD1. The CDR3 covers 14 residues. Germline trimming cut 8 bases from V and 10 bases from J; bases unmatched to any gene: 10. In germline, CDR1 is LGHNT, CDR2 FRNRAP. CDR3 sequence (DNA): TGTGCTAGTTCGCTCGGACAGGGTTTATCACCCCTCCACTTT. It translates to CASSLGQGLSPLHF.

This clonotype has ten or more counts. This rearrangement joins TRBV5-1 to TRBJ1-1, with TRBD1 identical over 11 bases. J lost 1 base, V lost 4 bases, and 9 bases had no gene match. CDR3 length equals 17 residues. CDR1 is SGHRS and CDR2 is YFSETQ in the germline V gene. For the CDR3, the DNA is TGCGCCAGCAGCCGGGACAGGGGGAATTGGGGGAACACTGAAGCTTTCTTT. It yields the protein CASSRDRGNWGNTEAFF.

The chain joins TRBV2 to TRBJ1-2; D is ambiguous. The V end was cut by 8 bases, the J end by 0 bases, with 7 bases between. The germline V gene encodes CDR1 SNHLY and CDR2 FYNNEI. This CDR3 comprises 12 residues. CDR3 sequence: CASPPANYGYTF. The CDR3 nucleotides are TGTGCCAGCCCCCCGGCTAACTATGGCTACACCTTC.

This clonotype was counted ten times or more. This sequence joins TRBV19 and TRBJ2-2, with TRBD1 matching 7 bases. Germline trimming cut 9 bases from V and 1 base from J; bases unmatched to any gene: 5. The CDR3 spans 14 residues. The germline gives CDR1 LNHDA, CDR2 SQIVND (reference sequence). The DNA for the CDR3 is TGTGCCAGCAGACGACAGGGGAACACCGGGGAGCTGTTTTTT. It codes for CASRRQGNTGELFF.

This chain's CDR3 is CASRRDSASNEKLFF. The CDR3 nucleotides read TGCGCCAGCAGAAGGGACAGCGCAAGTAATGAAAAACTGTTTTTT. The chain links TRBV5-1 to TRBJ1-4; 7 positions agree with TRBD1. The germline CDR1 and CDR2 sequences are SGHRS and YFSETQ. V shed 5 bases, J shed 4 bases, and the junction held 8 bases outside the gene matches. The CDR3 is made up of 15 amino acids.

This clonotype was seen many times. The chain uses TRBV30 and TRBJ2-7; the match to TRBD1 covers 7 bases. J lost 6 bases, V lost 1 base, and 6 bases had no gene match. There are 13 residues in the CDR3. Per the germline V gene, CDR1 is GTSNPN and CDR2 is SVGIG (reference sequence). CDR3 in amino acids: CAWSAGTDGEQYF. CDR3 in DNA: TGTGCCTGGAGTGCAGGGACAGACGGCGAGCAGTACTTC.

This clonotype was detected ten times or more. The J gene is TRBJ2-3, the V gene TRBV5-1; D may correspond to TRBD1 or TRBD2 (6 bases each). The CDR3 loop spans 13 amino acids. Germline CDR1 is SGHRS and CDR2 is YFSETQ. The V end lost 6 bases, the J end lost 4 bases, and 12 bases lay between the germline ends. This CDR3 reads CASNYREADTQYF. CDR3 coding DNA: TGCGCCAGCAACTACAGGGAGGCAGATACGCAGTATTTT.

The chain uses TRBV30 and TRBJ2-2; weak D call: TRBD2 (6 bases). Trimming took 2 bases from V and 5 from J, leaving 12 bases between them. Germline loops: CDR1 GTSNPN, CDR2 SVGIG (reference sequence). This CDR3 contains 14 residues. CDR3 nucleotide sequence: TGTGCCTGGAGTTCTGGGGGGAGTACCGGGGAGCTGTTTTTT. It encodes CAWSSGGSTGELFF.

This clonotype was seen only a few times. The V and J genes are TRBV6-1 and TRBJ2-7; 10 bases align to TRBD2. The CDR3 runs 13 residues. Trimming cost V 10 bases and J 3 bases; bases outside gene matches: 6. The germline V gene has CDR1 MNHNS and CDR2 SASEGT. CDR3 bases: TGTGCCACCCCAGCGGGAGGGCGCTACGAGCAGTACTTC. Translated: CATPAGGRYEQYF.

This chain's CDR3 is CASSLAGQSSYNEQFF. In nucleotides, the CDR3 is TGCGCCAGCAGCTTGGCGGGACAGAGCTCCTACAATGAGCAGTTCTTC. The chain couples TRBV5-1 to TRBJ2-1; 7 bases are shared with TRBD1. Germline assignment: CDR1 SGHRS and CDR2 YFSETQ. The CDR3 has 16 residues. Trimming took 0 bases from V and 0 from J; bases not matched to a gene: 3.

A single count supports this clonotype. This may be a read error: a much more frequent sequence differs by one nucleotide. The V and J genes are TRBV14 and TRBJ1-2; D not resolved. This CDR3 has 13 residues. Trimming cost V 2 bases and J 7 bases, with 11 bases left between them. Germline lookup yields CDR1 SGHDN and CDR2 FVKESK. The CDR3 region is CASSQIPRSGYTF. CDR3 coding DNA: TGTGCCAGCAGCCAAATACCAAGGTCTGGCTACACCTTC.

Points on this clonotype: Its ends do not fully match the called genes, so a read error is possible. The chain employs TRBV7-7 and TRBJ2-7; D unresolved. Germline V gene lookup returns CDR1 SSHAT and CDR2 FNYEAQ (reference sequence). CDR3 length: 14 residues. The CDR3, as DNA: TGTGCTAGCAGCTTAAGTACAGACTCCTACGAGCAGTACTTC. This encodes CASSLSTDSYEQYF.

This chain links TRBV6-1 with TRBJ2-1, with D hard to call. Germline V gene lookup returns CDR1 MNHNS and CDR2 SASEGT. Deletions cut 5 bases from V and 3 bases from J, with 14 bases between. This CDR3 has 15 amino acids. CDR3 coding DNA: TGTGCCAGCAGTCGTTTACTACCGATCTACAATGAGCAGTTCTTC. Protein: CASSRLLPIYNEQFF.

This clonotype was detected many times. The rearrangement links TRBV6-2 or TRBV6-3 to TRBJ1-5, with 7 positions matching TRBD1. J lost 6 bases, V lost 5 bases, and 10 bases had no gene match. Germline loops: CDR1 MNHEY, CDR2 SVGEGT. This CDR3 has 15 residues. The CDR3 is CASSLGDRETQPQHF. The CDR3 nucleotides read TGTGCCAGCAGTCTAGGAGACAGGGAGACTCAGCCCCAGCATTTT.

A few counts support this clonotype. The gene calls are TRBV7-8 and TRBJ2-1; 10 bases fit TRBD2. The CDR3 has 18 amino acids. J gave up 1 base and V 2 bases, and 8 bases lay outside the gene matches. The germline V gene encodes CDR1 SGHVS and CDR2 FQNEAQ. As DNA, the CDR3 is TGTGCCAGCAGCTTACCCAGCGGGAGGGCCGGGTCCTACAATGAGCAGTTCTTC. Translation: CASSLPSGRAGSYNEQFF.